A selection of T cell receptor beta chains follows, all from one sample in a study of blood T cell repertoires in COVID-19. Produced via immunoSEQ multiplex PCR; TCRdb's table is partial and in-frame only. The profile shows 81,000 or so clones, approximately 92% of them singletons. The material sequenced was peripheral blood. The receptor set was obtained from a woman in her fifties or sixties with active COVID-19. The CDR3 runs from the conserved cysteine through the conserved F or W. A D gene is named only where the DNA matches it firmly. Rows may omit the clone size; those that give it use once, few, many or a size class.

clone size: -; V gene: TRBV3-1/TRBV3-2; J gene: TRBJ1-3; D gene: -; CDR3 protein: CASSHLASGNTIYF; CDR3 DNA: TGTGCCAGCAGCCATTTAGCCTCTGGAAACACCATATATTTT
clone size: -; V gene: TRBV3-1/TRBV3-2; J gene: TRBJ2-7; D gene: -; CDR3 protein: CASSRYGPYEQYF; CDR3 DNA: TGTGCCAGCAGCCGGTATGGGCCCTACGAGCAGTACTTC
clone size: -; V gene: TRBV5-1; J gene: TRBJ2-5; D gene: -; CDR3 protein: CASSQRTNQETQYF; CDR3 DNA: TGCGCCAGCAGCCAGCGGACGAACCAAGAGACCCAGTACTTC
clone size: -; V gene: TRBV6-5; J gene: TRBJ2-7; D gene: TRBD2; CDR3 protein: CASRAAGGVTYEQYF; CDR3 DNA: TGTGCCAGCAGAGCCGCGGGGGGGGTAACCTACGAGCAGTACTTC
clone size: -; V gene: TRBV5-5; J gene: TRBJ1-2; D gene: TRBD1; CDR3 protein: CASSLQGAAQYGYTF; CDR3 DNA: TGTGCCAGCAGCTTACAGGGGGCGGCCCAGTATGGCTACACCTTC
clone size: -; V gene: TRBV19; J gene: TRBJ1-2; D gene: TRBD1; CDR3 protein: CASSIVGTEINYGYTF; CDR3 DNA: TGTGCCAGTAGTATAGTCGGGACAGAAATTAACTATGGCTACACCTTC
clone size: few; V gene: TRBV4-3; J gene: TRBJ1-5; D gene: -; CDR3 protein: CASSQEFRVTAVEPQHF; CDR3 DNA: TGCGCCAGCAGCCAAGAATTCAGGGTTACCGCGGTTGAGCCCCAGCATTTT
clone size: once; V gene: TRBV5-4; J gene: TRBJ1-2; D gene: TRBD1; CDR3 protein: CASRAGTGDGGYTF; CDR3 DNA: TGTGCCAGCAGAGCCGGGACAGGGGATGGTGGCTACACCTTC
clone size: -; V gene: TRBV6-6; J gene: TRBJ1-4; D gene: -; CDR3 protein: CASTPDRTNEKPLF; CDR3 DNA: TGTGCCAGCACCCCGGACAGAACTAATGAAAAACCCCTTTTT
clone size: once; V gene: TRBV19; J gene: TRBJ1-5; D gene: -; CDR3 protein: CASSIAGDNQPQHF; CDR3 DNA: TGTGCCAGTAGTATTGCAGGGGACAATCAGCCCCAGCATTTT
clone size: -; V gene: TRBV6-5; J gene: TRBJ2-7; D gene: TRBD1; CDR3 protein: CASSLGQGSAYEQYF; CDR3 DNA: TGTGCCAGCAGTCTAGGACAGGGAAGCGCCTACGAGCAGTACTTC
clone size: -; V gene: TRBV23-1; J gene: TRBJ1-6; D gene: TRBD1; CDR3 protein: CASSRDPPQGQGANSPLHF; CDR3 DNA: TGCGCCAGCAGTCGCGACCCCCCCCAAGGACAGGGGGCAAATTCACCCCTCCACTTT
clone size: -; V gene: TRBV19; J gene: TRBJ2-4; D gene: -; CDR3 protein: CASSTRGLAKNIQYF; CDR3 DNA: TGTGCCAGTAGTACCCGTGGACTAGCCAAAAACATTCAGTACTTC
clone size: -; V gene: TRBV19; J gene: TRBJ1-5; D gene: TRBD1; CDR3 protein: CASRPTGEAQPQHF; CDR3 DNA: TGTGCCAGTAGGCCAACAGGGGAGGCTCAGCCCCAGCATTTT
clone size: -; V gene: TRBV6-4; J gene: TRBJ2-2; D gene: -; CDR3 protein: CASSEGLDTGELFF; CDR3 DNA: TGTGCCAGCAGTGAAGGTCTAGACACCGGGGAGCTGTTTTTT
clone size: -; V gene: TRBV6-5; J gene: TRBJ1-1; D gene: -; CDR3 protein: CAQGHPNTEAFF; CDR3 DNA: TGTGCCCAGGGACACCCGAACACTGAAGCTTTCTTT
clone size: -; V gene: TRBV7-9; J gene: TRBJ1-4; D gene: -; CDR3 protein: CASSRERVDEKLFF; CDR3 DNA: TGTGCCAGCAGCCGTGAGAGGGTTGATGAAAAACTGTTTTTT